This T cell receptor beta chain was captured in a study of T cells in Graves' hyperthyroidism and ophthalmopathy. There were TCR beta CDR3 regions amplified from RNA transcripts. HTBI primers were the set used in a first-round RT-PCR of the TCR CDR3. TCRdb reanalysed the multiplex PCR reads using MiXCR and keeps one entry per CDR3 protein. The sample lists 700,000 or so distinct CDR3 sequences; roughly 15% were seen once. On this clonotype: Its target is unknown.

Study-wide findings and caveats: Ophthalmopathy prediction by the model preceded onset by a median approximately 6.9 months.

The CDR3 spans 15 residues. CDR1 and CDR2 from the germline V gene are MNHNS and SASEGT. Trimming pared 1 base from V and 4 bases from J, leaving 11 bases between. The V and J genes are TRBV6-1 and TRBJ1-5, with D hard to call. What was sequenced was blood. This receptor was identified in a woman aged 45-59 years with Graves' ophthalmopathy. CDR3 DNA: TGTGCCAGCAGTGAAGTCGGCCAGCTGAATCAGCCCCAGCATTTT. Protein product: CASSEVGQLNQPQHF.